These T cell receptor beta chains were read from a single sample in a study of cytomegalovirus exposure and HLA in healthy donors. The repertoire was sequenced with immunoSEQ multiplex PCR; TCRdb's copy has only in-frame clones and lacks some. The table has 55,000 to 65,000 clones, under 90% seen once. The sample consisted of PBMCs. The source is a woman between 35 and 50 years old in good health and CMV-seronegative. Each CDR3 is given with its conserved first and last residue. D genes are given only for firm matches. Some rows mark clone size as missing; the rest say once, few, many or name a class of expanded clone.

clone_size: NA; d_call: TRBD2; v_call: TRBV9; j_call: TRBJ2-7; cdr3_nt: TGTGCCAGCAGCGTAGGGACAACTAGCGGGATGGAGCAGTACTTC; cdr3_aa: CASSVGTTSGMEQYF
clone_size: NA; d_call: NA; v_call: TRBV28; j_call: TRBJ2-5; cdr3_nt: TGTGCCAGCAGTTTTACAGAACAAGGGACCCAGTACTTC; cdr3_aa: CASSFTEQGTQYF
clone_size: NA; d_call: TRBD1; v_call: TRBV5-1; j_call: TRBJ1-1; cdr3_nt: TGCGCCAGCAGAAGGGGGACAGGGGACACTGAAGCTTTCTTT; cdr3_aa: CASRRGTGDTEAFF
clone_size: NA; d_call: TRBD1; v_call: TRBV7-3; j_call: TRBJ2-6; cdr3_nt: TGTGCCAGCAGCCCGGACCAGGGGGCTGGGGCCAACGTCCTGACTTTC; cdr3_aa: CASSPDQGAGANVLTF
clone_size: NA; d_call: TRBD1; v_call: TRBV5-8; j_call: TRBJ2-5; cdr3_nt: TGTGCCAGCAGCATGGGACAGGGGGGAGAGACCCAGTACTTC; cdr3_aa: CASSMGQGGETQYF
clone_size: NA; d_call: NA; v_call: TRBV6-5; j_call: TRBJ1-1; cdr3_nt: TGTGCCAGCAGCCGAGGGCTTGGCACTGAAGCTTTCTTT; cdr3_aa: CASSRGLGTEAFF
clone_size: NA; d_call: NA; v_call: TRBV18; j_call: TRBJ2-1; cdr3_nt: TGTGCCAGCTCACCACGGGCCCTTTCCTACAATGAGCAGTTCTTC; cdr3_aa: CASSPRALSYNEQFF
clone_size: NA; d_call: NA; v_call: TRBV6-5; j_call: TRBJ1-1; cdr3_nt: TGTGCCAGCAGTTACCAGGGTTTGACTGAAGCTTTCTTT; cdr3_aa: CASSYQGLTEAFF
clone_size: few; d_call: NA; v_call: TRBV6-1; j_call: TRBJ2-6; cdr3_nt: TGTGCCAGCAGCTCGCAGGGGCTCGGGGCCAACGTCCTGACTTTC; cdr3_aa: CASSSQGLGANVLTF
clone_size: NA; d_call: TRBD1; v_call: TRBV5-4; j_call: TRBJ2-5; cdr3_nt: TGTGCCAGCAGCCCAAGGACAGGGCAAGAGACCCAGTACTTC; cdr3_aa: CASSPRTGQETQYF
clone_size: NA; d_call: TRBD2; v_call: TRBV6-5; j_call: TRBJ2-3; cdr3_nt: TGTGCCAGCAGTCCGGCTAGCGGGAGCACAGATACGCAGTATTTT; cdr3_aa: CASSPASGSTDTQYF
clone_size: NA; d_call: TRBD2; v_call: TRBV2; j_call: TRBJ2-1; cdr3_nt: TGTGCCAGCAGTGAAAATACGCCTAGCGGGTTGAGCTCCTACAATGAGCAGTTCTTC; cdr3_aa: CASSENTPSGLSSYNEQFF
clone_size: NA; d_call: NA; v_call: TRBV28; j_call: TRBJ2-1; cdr3_nt: TGTGCCAGCAGAAGGGACAATTGGGGCTACAATGAGCAGTTCTTC; cdr3_aa: CASRRDNWGYNEQFF
clone_size: NA; d_call: NA; v_call: TRBV18; j_call: TRBJ1-1; cdr3_nt: TGTGCCAGCTCACCGAGGGAAGGAGTCCGCGAAGCTTTCTTT; cdr3_aa: CASSPREGVREAFF
clone_size: once; d_call: TRBD1; v_call: TRBV20-1; j_call: TRBJ1-2; cdr3_nt: TGCAGCCTCCAGGGGGCCTATGGCTACACCTTC; cdr3_aa: CSLQGAYGYTF
clone_size: NA; d_call: TRBD2; v_call: TRBV11-1; j_call: TRBJ2-1; cdr3_nt: TGTGCCAGCAGCTTACGCACTAGCGGGAGGAATGAGCAGTTCTTC; cdr3_aa: CASSLRTSGRNEQFF
clone_size: NA; d_call: NA; v_call: TRBV6-5; j_call: TRBJ1-3; cdr3_nt: TGTGCCAGCACTACTTCGTATCTCTCTGGAAACACCATATATTTT; cdr3_aa: CASTTSYLSGNTIYF
clone_size: NA; d_call: NA; v_call: TRBV9; j_call: TRBJ2-5; cdr3_nt: TGTGCCAGCAGCGTAACCTGGACTGGAGAGACCCAGTACTTC; cdr3_aa: CASSVTWTGETQYF
clone_size: NA; d_call: TRBD1; v_call: TRBV7-9; j_call: TRBJ2-5; cdr3_nt: TGTGCCAGCAGAAACCGGGACAGGGGATCGGAGACCCAGTACTTC; cdr3_aa: CASRNRDRGSETQYF
clone_size: NA; d_call: TRBD2; v_call: TRBV7-8; j_call: TRBJ2-5; cdr3_nt: TGTGCCAGCAGCGCGACTAGCGGGAGTCGGGAGACCCAGTACTTC; cdr3_aa: CASSATSGSRETQYF
clone_size: NA; d_call: NA; v_call: TRBV5-1; j_call: TRBJ2-7; cdr3_nt: TGCGCCAGTGGCGACTTGGACGAGCAGTACTTC; cdr3_aa: CASGDLDEQYF
clone_size: NA; d_call: NA; v_call: TRBV2; j_call: TRBJ1-1; cdr3_nt: TGTGCCAGCAGTGTCCGGGAGAACACTGAAGCTTTCTTT; cdr3_aa: CASSVRENTEAFF
clone_size: NA; d_call: NA; v_call: TRBV7-8; j_call: TRBJ2-3; cdr3_nt: TGTGCCAGCAGCTTAAGGCAGGATCTCACAGATACGCAGTATTTT; cdr3_aa: CASSLRQDLTDTQYF
clone_size: NA; d_call: NA; v_call: TRBV28; j_call: TRBJ1-1; cdr3_nt: TGTGCCAGCAGTTCCCCCGTGACGGGACTGAACACTGAAGCCTTCTTT; cdr3_aa: CASSSPVTGLNTEAFF
clone_size: NA; d_call: NA; v_call: TRBV10-3; j_call: TRBJ2-3; cdr3_nt: TGTGCCGCGCTGGCGGGCTCTCCTGGCACAGATACGCAGTATTTT; cdr3_aa: CAALAGSPGTDTQYF
clone_size: NA; d_call: TRBD2; v_call: TRBV2; j_call: TRBJ2-1; cdr3_nt: TGTGCCAGCAGTCTTCCCATAGCGGGAGTGGACAATGAGCAGTTCTTC; cdr3_aa: CASSLPIAGVDNEQFF